These 5 T cell receptor beta chains came from one sample sequenced in a study of blood T cell repertoires in COVID-19 (dated by TCRdb to the early 2020s). The library was generated by the immunoSEQ multiplex PCR assay. TCRdb took this table from immuneACCESS and kept in-frame rearrangements with V and J called. Such tables lack part of the clones; where checked against another copy, unresolved V genes explain under half of the gap, and the rest is unexplained. Across this sample there are about 120,000 clones, with about 85% seen only once. The ten top clones hold 9.5% to 13% of the sample. Sequenced sample: peripheral blood. These TCRs come from a man aged 80 or over with acute or convalescent COVID-19.

The count of this clone is one. This chain links TRBV19 with TRBJ1-2; tentatively, D is TRBD1 (5 bases). This CDR3 has 13 amino acids. V gave up 3 bases and J gave up 6 bases, with 11 bases separating them. Germline V gene lookup returns CDR1 LNHDA and CDR2 SQIVND (reference sequence). The DNA for the CDR3 is TGTGCCAGTAGTATTGGGGCCAGGGATGGCTACACCTTC. It specifies CASSIGARDGYTF.

The rearrangement links TRBV24-1 to TRBJ2-3; TRBD1 matches at 12 bases. Germline trimming cut 4 bases from V and 2 bases from J; bases unmatched to any gene: 6. The germline CDR1 and CDR2 sequences are KGHDR and SFDVKD. This CDR3 spans 17 amino acids. CDR3 DNA: TGTGCCACCAGTGACACGGGACAGGGGGCGATCACAGATACGCAGTATTTT. It encodes CATSDTGQGAITDTQYF.

This clone was seen only a few times. Sequence at one end of the junction differs from germline and may be a read error. The gene calls are TRBV27 and TRBJ2-7, with 7 positions matching TRBD1. The germline gives CDR1 MNHEY, CDR2 SMNVEV (reference sequence). CDR3 length: 15 amino acids. The DNA for the CDR3 is TGTGCCAGCAGGGATCAGGGACAGTATTTTTACGAGCAGTGCTTC. This encodes CASRDQGQYFYEQCF.

The rearrangement links TRBV5-5 to TRBJ2-3, with a weak D call TRBD2 (5 bases). This CDR3 spans 14 amino acids. Germline lookup yields CDR1 SGHKS and CDR2 YYEKEE (reference sequence). V lost 0 bases, J lost 6 bases, and 11 bases lay in between. The CDR3 bases are TGTGCCAGCAGCTTGGCCGGAGGTTCTGATACGCAGTATTTT. Protein product: CASSLAGGSDTQYF.

The chain has TRBV30 and TRBJ1-2; 9 bases are a match to TRBD1. V lost 3 bases, J lost 8 bases, and 10 bases stayed unmatched. CDR1 and CDR2 from the germline V gene are GTSNPN and SVGIG (reference sequence). The CDR3 loop spans 14 amino acids. CDR3 loop: CAWSPGTGFEGYTF. The CDR3 DNA reads as TGTGCCTGGAGCCCCGGGACAGGGTTTGAAGGCTACACCTTC.